A single sample is the source of the 18 T cell receptor beta chains below, sequenced in a study of cytomegalovirus exposure and HLA in healthy donors. Both 60 Vbeta primers and 13 Jbeta primers went into the PCR. Repertoires were generated with immunoSEQ multiplex PCR, while TCRdb's copy carries only in-frame clones and drops some. The data contain around 150,000 clones, roughly 80% of them seen just once; the ten biggest clones take up around 3.5%. The specimen was PBMCs. Every receptor here comes from a man between 25 and 39 years old in good health and CMV-seropositive.

The rearrangement uses TRBV6-1 and TRBJ2-2; 9 bases map to TRBD1. The CDR3 covers 16 residues. Germline V gives CDR1 MNHNS, CDR2 SASEGT. V lost 1 base and J lost 6; bases outside the gene matches: 6. CDR3 sequence reads: CASSEEGTGLAGELFF. The CDR3 nucleotides are TGTGCCAGCAGTGAAGAGGGGACAGGGTTAGCCGGGGAGCTGTTTTTT.

The chain carries TRBV2 and TRBJ1-5; D might be TRBD1 (5 bases). The CDR3 consists of 15 residues. Germline CDR1 and CDR2: SNHLY and FYNNEI. Trimming removed 1 base at V and 8 bases at J, with 15 bases between. The CDR3 is CASSEGRGGIEPQHF. Written as DNA, the CDR3 is TGTGCCAGCAGTGAAGGGCGCGGGGGGATAGAGCCCCAGCATTTT.

To note about this clone: Additional DNA sequences in this sample encode the identical CDR3. CDR3 protein: CASSTDRPNTEAFF. The CDR3 DNA reads TGCGCCAGCAGCACAGACAGACCGAACACTGAAGCTTTCTTT. The chain recombines TRBV5-1 with TRBJ1-1, with D tentatively TRBD1 (5 bases). Germline values: CDR1 SGHRS, CDR2 YFSETQ. Trimming took 4 bases from V and 1 from J, leaving 11 bases between them. The CDR3 consists of 14 residues.

The genes are TRBV29-1 and TRBJ1-1; no reliable D call. Germline CDR1 SQVTM, CDR2 ANQGSEA. V lost 0 bases, J lost 6 bases, and 11 bases lay in between. The CDR3 has 13 residues. This CDR3 is CSVEDHRGAEAFF. The CDR3 DNA sequence: TGCAGCGTTGAAGATCACCGGGGTGCTGAAGCTTTCTTT.

This chain joins TRBV5-1 and TRBJ1-4; unclear D gene. The germline V gene encodes CDR1 SGHRS and CDR2 YFSETQ. The CDR3 totals 13 residues. V dropped 5 bases and J dropped 5 bases, with 10 bases sitting between them. Written as DNA, the CDR3 is TGCGCCAGCAGTCGAACAGAGAATGAAAAACTGTTTTTT. Amino acids: CASSRTENEKLFF.

The CDR3 nucleotides read TGTGCCAGCAGTCGACTAGCCGGGGAGCTGTTTTTT. Its translation: CASSRLAGELFF. The chain links TRBV9 to TRBJ2-2; tentatively, D is TRBD2 (6 bases). The CDR3 sequence is 12 residues long. Trimming removed 5 bases at V and 6 bases at J, with 8 bases between. Germline V lookup: CDR1 SGDLS, CDR2 YYNGEE.

The chain uses TRBV5-1 and TRBJ2-3, with a weak D call TRBD1 (6 bases). The V end was cut by 4 bases, the J end by 0 bases, with 15 bases between. The germline CDR1 and CDR2 sequences are SGHRS and YFSETQ. The CDR3 covers 16 residues. CDR3 amino acids: CASSPNGTPSTDTQYF. The CDR3 bases are TGCGCCAGCAGCCCAAACGGGACACCGAGCACAGATACGCAGTATTTT.

The rearrangement uses TRBV13 and TRBJ2-1; no clear D. There are 15 residues in the CDR3. V lost 3 bases and J lost 4, with 13 bases in between. Germline-derived CDR1 and CDR2 are PRHDT and FYEKMQ (reference sequence). CDR3 in DNA: TGTGCCAGCAGCTTCGAGGCGACCAGTTACAATGAGCAGTTCTTC. This gives the protein CASSFEATSYNEQFF.

The rearrangement joins TRBV6-7 to TRBJ2-5, with TRBD1 identical over 9 bases. TRBV6-7 is marked as an open reading frame, function uncertain. The CDR3 is 16 residues long. V shed 4 bases and J 5 bases; nucleotides not matched to a gene: 11. CDR3 in amino acids: CASSLFGQGMIETQYF. The CDR3 DNA sequence: TGTGCCAGCAGTTTATTCGGACAGGGGATGATTGAGACCCAGTACTTC.

This clone has only one observation. The rearrangement joins TRBV28 to TRBJ1-1; 10 bases line up with TRBD1. CDR3 size: 17 residues. Trimming cost V 3 bases and J 3 bases; bases outside gene matches: 10. The germline V gene has CDR1 MDHEN and CDR2 SYDVKM. The CDR3 loop reads CASSFPDRGLSDTEAFF. CDR3 nucleotide sequence: TGTGCCAGCAGTTTCCCCGACAGGGGGCTATCGGACACTGAAGCTTTCTTT. The full variable domain, in which reference TRBV28 and TRBJ1-1 provide the parts outside the CDR3, is DVKVTQSSRYLVKRTGEKVFLECVQDMDHENMFWYRQDPGLGLRLIYFSYDVKMKEKGDIPEGYSVSREKKERFSLILESASTNQTSMYLCASSFPDRGLSDTEAFFGQGTRLTVV.

The chain employs TRBV30 and TRBJ2-6; a weak D match, TRBD1 (5 bases). Looked up from germline, CDR1 is GTSNPN and CDR2 is SVGIG (reference sequence). The V end lost 3 bases, the J end lost 4 bases, and 10 bases lay between the germline ends. CDR3 length: 14 residues. The CDR3 sequence: CAWRLGQGANVLTF. The CDR3 nucleotides read TGTGCCTGGAGGTTGGGGCAAGGGGCCAACGTCCTGACTTTC. The variable domain in full, completed from reference TRBV30 and TRBJ2-6, reads SQTIHQWPATLVQPVGSPLSLECTVEGTSNPNLYWYRQAAGRGLQLLFYSVGIGQISSEVPQNLSASRPQDRQFILSSKKLLLSDSGFYLCAWRLGQGANVLTFGAGSRLTVL.

The chain carries TRBV11-2 and TRBJ1-1, with D hard to call. Germline CDR1 reads SGHAT; CDR2 reads FQNNGV. Trimming shortened V by 9 bases and J by 1 base, and 9 bases separated the two germline ends. The CDR3 loop spans 12 amino acids. The DNA of the CDR3 is TGTGCCAGTGAGGGAGAGAACACTGAAGCTTTCTTT. It encodes CASEGENTEAFF.

The chain recombines TRBV12-5 with TRBJ2-2; TRBD2 is a possible D gene (6 bases). V was cut by 9 bases and J by 2 bases, with 16 bases left in between. The CDR3 is 15 amino acids. The germline V gene encodes CDR1 LGHNT and CDR2 FRNRAP. DNA for the CDR3: TGTGCTAGGAACCCGCGGGGTACTAACACCGGGGAGCTGTTTTTT. This codes for CARNPRGTNTGELFF.

CDR3 sequence: CASSPNTDTQYF. The CDR3 DNA sequence: TGTGCCAGCAGCCCTAACACAGATACGCAGTATTTT. The chain recombines TRBV7-3 with TRBJ2-3, with no clear D. The length of the CDR3 is 12 residues. Trimming stripped 5 bases from V and 2 bases from J, with 5 bases between. Germline V gene sequence: CDR1 SGHTA, CDR2 FQGTGA.

This clone was observed a single time. The chain joins TRBV2 to TRBJ2-7, with TRBD1 matching over 9 bases. Trimming took 7 bases from V and 10 from J; bases not matched to a gene: 11. CDR1 is SNHLY, CDR2 FYNNEI, per germline. The CDR3 consists of 13 residues. The DNA of the CDR3 is TGTGCCAGCACTAAGGACAGGGGTCAAGAACAGTACTTC. Translating it yields CASTKDRGQEQYF.

The chain recombines TRBV6-1 with TRBJ2-3; TRBD2 matches 7 bases. The length of the CDR3 is 14 residues. Germline CDR1 and CDR2: MNHNS and SASEGT. Unmatched junction bases numbered 10, after V lost 5 bases and J lost 8 bases. CDR3 loop: CASSSGTSPRTQYF. The CDR3 DNA is TGTGCCAGCAGTAGCGGGACGTCTCCCCGTACGCAGTATTTT.

The V gene is TRBV28, the J gene TRBJ2-5; 11 bases are shared with TRBD1. The J segment lost 1 base and the V segment lost 5 bases, leaving 6 bases of the junction unmatched. The CDR3 is made up of 16 amino acids. Germline lookup yields CDR1 MDHEN and CDR2 SYDVKM. This CDR3 is CASSQVGTGGQETQYF. For the CDR3, the DNA is TGTGCCAGCAGTCAAGTAGGGACAGGGGGCCAAGAGACCCAGTACTTC.

The chain has TRBV9 and TRBJ1-1, with D perhaps TRBD1 (5 bases). Trimming removed 0 bases from V and 9 bases from J, with 12 bases in between. This CDR3 is built from 13 residues. Per the germline V gene, CDR1 is SGDLS and CDR2 is YYNGEE. The CDR3 sequence: CASSVEYQGKAFF. CDR3 DNA: TGTGCCAGCAGCGTAGAGTATCAGGGCAAAGCTTTCTTT.